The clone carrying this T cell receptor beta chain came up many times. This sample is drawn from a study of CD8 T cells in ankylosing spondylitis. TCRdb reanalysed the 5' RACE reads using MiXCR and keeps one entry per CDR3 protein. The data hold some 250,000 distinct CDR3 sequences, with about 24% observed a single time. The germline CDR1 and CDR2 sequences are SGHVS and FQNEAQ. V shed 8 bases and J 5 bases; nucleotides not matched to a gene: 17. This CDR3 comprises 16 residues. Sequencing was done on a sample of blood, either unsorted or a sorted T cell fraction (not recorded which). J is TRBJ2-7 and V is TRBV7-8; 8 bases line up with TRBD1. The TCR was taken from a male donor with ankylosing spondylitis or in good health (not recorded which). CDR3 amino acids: CASGQGRLKAIDEQYF. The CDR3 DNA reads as TGTGCCAGCGGACAGGGACGCCTCAAAGCAATCGACGAGCAGTACTTC. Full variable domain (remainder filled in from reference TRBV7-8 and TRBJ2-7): GAGVSQSPRYKVAKRGQDVALRCDPISGHVSLFWYQQALGQGPEFLTYFQNEAQLDKSGLPSDRFFAERPEGSVSTLKIQRTQQEDSAVYLCASGQGRLKAIDEQYFGPGTRLTVT.